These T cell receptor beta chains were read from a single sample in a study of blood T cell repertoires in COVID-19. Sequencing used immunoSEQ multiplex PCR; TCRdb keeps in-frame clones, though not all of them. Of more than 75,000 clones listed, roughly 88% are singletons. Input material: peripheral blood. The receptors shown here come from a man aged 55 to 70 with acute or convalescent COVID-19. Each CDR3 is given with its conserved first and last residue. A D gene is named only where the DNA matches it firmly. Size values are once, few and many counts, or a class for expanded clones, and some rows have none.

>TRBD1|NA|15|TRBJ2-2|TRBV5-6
TGTGCCAGCAGCCCGGGACAGCCATGGGGCGGGGAGCTGTTTTTT
CASSPGQPWGGELFF
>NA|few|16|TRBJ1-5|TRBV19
TGTGCCAGTAGTAAAGACCGAGAATATAGCAATCAGCCCCAGCATTTT
CASSKDREYSNQPQHF
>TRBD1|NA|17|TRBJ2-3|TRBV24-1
TGTGCCACCAGTGATTCCGGGACAGGGCTAAGCACAGATACGCAGTATTTT
CATSDSGTGLSTDTQYF
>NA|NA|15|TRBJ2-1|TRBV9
TGTGCCAGCAGCGTAGACCGGGGTACCTACAATGAGCAGTTCTTC
CASSVDRGTYNEQFF
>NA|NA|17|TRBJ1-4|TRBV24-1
TGTGCCACCAGTGATTCGGTGGGGAGAGGCAAGAATGAAAAACTGTTTTTT
CATSDSVGRGKNEKLFF
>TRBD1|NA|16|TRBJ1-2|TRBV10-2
TGCGCCAGCAGTGAGGCGCGGGACAGGGGGGATCGAGGCTACACCTTC
CASSEARDRGDRGYTF
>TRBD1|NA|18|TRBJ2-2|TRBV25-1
TGTGCCAGCAGTGAATATCTTCCGGGACAGGGGGCTTTAGAGGAGCTGTTTTTT
CASSEYLPGQGALEELFF
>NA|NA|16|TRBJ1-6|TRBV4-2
TGTGCCAGCAGCCAAGGCCAGGGCCGGCAAGATTCACCCCTCCACTTT
CASSQGQGRQDSPLHF
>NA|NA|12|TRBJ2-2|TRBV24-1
TGTGCCACCAGTGTAAACACCGGGGAGCTGTTTTTT
CATSVNTGELFF
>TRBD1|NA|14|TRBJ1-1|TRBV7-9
TGTGCCAGCAGCTTAGATACAGGGGCCGGTGGGGCTTTCTTT
CASSLDTGAGGAFF
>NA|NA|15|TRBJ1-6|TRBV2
TGTGCCAGCAGTGGACAGAGAACCTATAATTCACCCCTCCACTTT
CASSGQRTYNSPLHF
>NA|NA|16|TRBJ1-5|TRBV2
TGTGCCAGCAGTCGCCGGACAGTGCGTGGCAATCAGCCCCAGCATTTT
CASSRRTVRGNQPQHF
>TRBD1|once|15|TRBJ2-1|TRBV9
TGTGCCAGCAGCGTAGAGGGGACAGGGGTCAGGGAGCAGTTCTTC
CASSVEGTGVREQFF
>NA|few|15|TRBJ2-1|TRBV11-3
TGTGCCAGCAGCTCCGTGGGGGCCCTTGGGAATGAGCAGTTCTTC
CASSSVGALGNEQFF
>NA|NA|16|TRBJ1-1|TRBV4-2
TGTGCCAGCACCCCCCGCCGTGGGGAGGGGGTAGGTGAAGCTTTCTTT
CASTPRRGEGVGEAFF
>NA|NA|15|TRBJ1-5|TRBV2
TGTGCCAGCAGTGATTGGGGCCGGTCTAATCAGCCCCAGCATTTT
CASSDWGRSNQPQHF
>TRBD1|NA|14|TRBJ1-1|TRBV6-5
TGTGCCAGCCTCTCACCGACAGGGCTGGGTGAAGCTTTCTTT
CASLSPTGLGEAFF
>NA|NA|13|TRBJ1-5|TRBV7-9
TGTGCCAGCAGCTCGACAGGAACTCAGCCCCAGCATTTT
CASSSTGTQPQHF
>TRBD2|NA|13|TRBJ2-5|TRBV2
TGTGCCAGCAGGGGACTAGCGAGGGGGACCCAGTACTTC
CASRGLARGTQYF
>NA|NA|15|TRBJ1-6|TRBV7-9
TGTGCCAGCAGCCCGAGGGGTACAGGGAATTCACCCCTCCACTTT
CASSPRGTGNSPLHF
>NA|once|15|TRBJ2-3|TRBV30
TGTGCCTGGAAAAAACGTAGCGGCTTCACAGATACGCAGTATTTT
CAWKKRSGFTDTQYF
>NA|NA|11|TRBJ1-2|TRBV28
TGTGCCAGCAGTCACAAGTACGGCTACACCTTC
CASSHKYGYTF
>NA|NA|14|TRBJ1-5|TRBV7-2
TGTGCCAGCAGCTGGGGGGTAGGGGCGCAGCCCCAGCATTTT
CASSWGVGAQPQHF
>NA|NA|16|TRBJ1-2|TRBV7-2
TGTGCCAGCAGCTTAGCGAAGGGAGCAACGGTCGGGGGCTACACCTTC
CASSLAKGATVGGYTF
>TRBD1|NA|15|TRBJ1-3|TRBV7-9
TGTGCCAGCAGCCCGAACAGGGGTAGTGGAAACACCATATATTTT
CASSPNRGSGNTIYF
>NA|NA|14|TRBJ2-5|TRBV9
TGTGCCAGCAGCGTATCGTCTACGGGAGAGACCCAGTACTTC
CASSVSSTGETQYF
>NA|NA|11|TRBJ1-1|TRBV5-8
TGTGCCAGCAGCACGGTGTTGGAAGCTTTCTTT
CASSTVLEAFF
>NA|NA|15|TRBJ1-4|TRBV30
TGTGCCTGGAGCGCGCGGGGGGCAACTAATGAAAAACTGTTTTTT
CAWSARGATNEKLFF
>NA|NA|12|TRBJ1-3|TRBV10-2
TGCGCCAGCGGGAGCTCTGGAAACACCATATATTTT
CASGSSGNTIYF
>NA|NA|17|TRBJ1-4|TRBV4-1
TGCGCCAGCAGCCCCTCAGGGAGGACAACCTATAATGAAAAACTGTTTTTT
CASSPSGRTTYNEKLFF
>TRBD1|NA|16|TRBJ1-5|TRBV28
TGTGCCAGCAGGTCTGGGACAGGAACTAGCAATCAGCCCCAGCATTTT
CASRSGTGTSNQPQHF
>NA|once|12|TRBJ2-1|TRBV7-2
TGTGCCAGCAGCCCAGGGATAAATGAGCAGTTCTTC
CASSPGINEQFF
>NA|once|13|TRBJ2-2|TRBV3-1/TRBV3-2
TGTGCCAGCAGCCGAGCCACGGTGGGGGAGCTGTTTTTT
CASSRATVGELFF
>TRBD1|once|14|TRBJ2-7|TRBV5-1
TGCGCCAGCAGCCCCGGGACAGGACCCTACGAGCAGTACTTC
CASSPGTGPYEQYF
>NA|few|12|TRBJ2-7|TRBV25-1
TGTGCCAGCAGGGACACCGTGGCCGAGCAGTACTTC
CASRDTVAEQYF
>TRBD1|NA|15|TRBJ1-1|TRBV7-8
TGTGCCAGCAGCTCTCGCAGACAGGGTTCGGGTGAAGCTTTCTTT
CASSSRRQGSGEAFF
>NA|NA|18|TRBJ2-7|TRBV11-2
TGTGCCAGCAGCTTAAATGGGATGTCGAGACAGGGAGGCTACGAGCAGTACTTC
CASSLNGMSRQGGYEQYF
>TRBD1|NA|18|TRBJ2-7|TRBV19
TGTGCCAGTAGTACCTTCCTCCAGACAGGGGGTTCCCTCTTGGAGCAGTACTTC
CASSTFLQTGGSLLEQYF
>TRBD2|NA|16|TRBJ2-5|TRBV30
TGTGCCTGGAGTGTACGGACTAGCGGGGGCAAAGAGACCCAGTACTTC
CAWSVRTSGGKETQYF
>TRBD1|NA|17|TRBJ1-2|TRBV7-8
TGTGCCAGCAGCTTACGGGACAGGGAGGAGGCCTATTTTGGCTACACCTTC
CASSLRDREEAYFGYTF
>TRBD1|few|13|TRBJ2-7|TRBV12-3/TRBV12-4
TGTGCCAGCAGGGGACAGGGATTGGGGGAGCAGTACTTC
CASRGQGLGEQYF
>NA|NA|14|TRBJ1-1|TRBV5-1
TGCGCCAGCAGCCGAGGCACGGGGGAGTTCGGAGCTTTCTTT
CASSRGTGEFGAFF
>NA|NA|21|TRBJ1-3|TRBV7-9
TGTGCCAGCAGCACGGGCCCGGGCTCGATCAGCGCGACAGTCCCGGGAAACACCATATATTTT
CASSTGPGSISATVPGNTIYF
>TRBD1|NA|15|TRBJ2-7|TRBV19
TGTGCCAGCCGGGACAGAAAAAGAAGCTCCTACGAGCAGTACTTC
CASRDRKRSSYEQYF
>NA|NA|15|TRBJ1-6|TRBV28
TGTGCCAGCGACGATGACAGCTCCTATAATTCACCCCTCCACTTT
CASDDDSSYNSPLHF
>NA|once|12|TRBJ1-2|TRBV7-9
TGTGCCAGCAGCTATACAGGGAAGGGCTACACCTTC
CASSYTGKGYTF